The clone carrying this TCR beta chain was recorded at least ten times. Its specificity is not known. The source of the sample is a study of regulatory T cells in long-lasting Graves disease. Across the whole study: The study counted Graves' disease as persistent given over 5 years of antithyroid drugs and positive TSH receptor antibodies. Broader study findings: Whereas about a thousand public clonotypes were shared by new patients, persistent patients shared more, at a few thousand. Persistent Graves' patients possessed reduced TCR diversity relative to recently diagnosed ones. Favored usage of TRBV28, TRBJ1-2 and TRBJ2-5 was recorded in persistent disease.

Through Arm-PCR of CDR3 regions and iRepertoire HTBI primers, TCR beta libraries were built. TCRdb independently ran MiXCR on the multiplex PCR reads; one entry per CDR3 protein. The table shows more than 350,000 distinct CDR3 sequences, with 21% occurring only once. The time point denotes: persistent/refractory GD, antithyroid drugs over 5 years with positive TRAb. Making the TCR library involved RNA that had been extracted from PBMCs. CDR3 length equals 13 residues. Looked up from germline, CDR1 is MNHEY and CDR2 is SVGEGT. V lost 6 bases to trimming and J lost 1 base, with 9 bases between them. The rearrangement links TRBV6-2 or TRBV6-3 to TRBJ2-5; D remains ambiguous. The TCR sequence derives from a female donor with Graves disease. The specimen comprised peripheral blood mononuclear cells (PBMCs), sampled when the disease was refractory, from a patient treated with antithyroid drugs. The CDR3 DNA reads TGTGCCAGCAGAAGCTACTTCCAAGAGACCCAGTACTTC. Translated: CASRSYFQETQYF.